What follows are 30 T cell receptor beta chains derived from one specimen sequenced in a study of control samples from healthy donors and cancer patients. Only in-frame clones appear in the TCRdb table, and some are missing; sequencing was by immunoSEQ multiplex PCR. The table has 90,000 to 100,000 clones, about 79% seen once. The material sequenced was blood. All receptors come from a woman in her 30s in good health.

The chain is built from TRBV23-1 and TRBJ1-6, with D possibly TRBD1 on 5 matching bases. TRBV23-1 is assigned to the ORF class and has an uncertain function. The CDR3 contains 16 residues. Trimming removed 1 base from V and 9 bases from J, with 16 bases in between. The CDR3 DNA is TGCGCCAGCAGTCAATATAGACAGTGTATCCCTTCACCCCTCCACTTT. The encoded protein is CASSQYRQCIPSPLHF.

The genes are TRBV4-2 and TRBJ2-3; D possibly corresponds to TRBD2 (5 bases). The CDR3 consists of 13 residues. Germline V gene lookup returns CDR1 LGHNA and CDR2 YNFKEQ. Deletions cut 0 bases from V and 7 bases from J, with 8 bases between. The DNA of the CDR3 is TGTGCCAGCAGCCAAGAGGCGGGCAATACGCAGTATTTT. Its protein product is CASSQEAGNTQYF.

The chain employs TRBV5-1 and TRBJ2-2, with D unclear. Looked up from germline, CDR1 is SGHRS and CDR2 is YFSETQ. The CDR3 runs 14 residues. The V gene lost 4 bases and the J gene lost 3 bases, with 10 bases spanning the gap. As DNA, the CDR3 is TGCGCCAGCAGCGTTGGACGGTACACCGGGGAGCTGTTTTTT. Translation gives CASSVGRYTGELFF.

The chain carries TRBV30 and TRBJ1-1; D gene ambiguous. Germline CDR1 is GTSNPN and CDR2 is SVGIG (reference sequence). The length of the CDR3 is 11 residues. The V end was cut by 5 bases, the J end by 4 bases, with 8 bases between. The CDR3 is CAWARRTEAFF. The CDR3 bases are TGTGCCTGGGCTAGACGCACTGAAGCTTTCTTT.

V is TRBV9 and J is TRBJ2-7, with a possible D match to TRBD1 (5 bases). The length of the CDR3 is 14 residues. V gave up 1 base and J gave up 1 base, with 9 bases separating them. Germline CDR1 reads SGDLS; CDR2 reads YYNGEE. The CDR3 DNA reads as TGTGCCAGCAGCGTACAGGGCCATTCCTACGAGCAGTACTTC. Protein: CASSVQGHSYEQYF.

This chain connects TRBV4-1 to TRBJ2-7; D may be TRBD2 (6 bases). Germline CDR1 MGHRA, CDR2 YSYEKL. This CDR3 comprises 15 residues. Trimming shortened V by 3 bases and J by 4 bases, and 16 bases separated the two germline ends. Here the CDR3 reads CASSHPGSGTYEQYF. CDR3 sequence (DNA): TGCGCCAGCAGCCATCCCGGGTCGGGGACTTACGAGCAGTACTTC.

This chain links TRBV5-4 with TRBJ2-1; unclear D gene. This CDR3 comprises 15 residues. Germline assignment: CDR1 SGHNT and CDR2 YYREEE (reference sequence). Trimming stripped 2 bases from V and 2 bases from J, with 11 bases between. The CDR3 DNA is TGTGCCAGCAGCTTAGGCGGCACCACCTACAATGAGCAGTTCTTC. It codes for CASSLGGTTYNEQFF.

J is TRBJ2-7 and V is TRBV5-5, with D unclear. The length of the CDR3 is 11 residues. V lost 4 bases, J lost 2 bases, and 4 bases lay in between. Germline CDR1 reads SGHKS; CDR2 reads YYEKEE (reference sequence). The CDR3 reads CASSGTYEQYF. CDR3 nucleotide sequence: TGTGCCAGCAGCGGGACCTACGAGCAGTACTTC.

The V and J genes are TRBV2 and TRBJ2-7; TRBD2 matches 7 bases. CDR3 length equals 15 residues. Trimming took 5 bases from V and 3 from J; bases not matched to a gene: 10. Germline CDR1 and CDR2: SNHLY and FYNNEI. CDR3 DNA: TGTGCCAGCAGTCCCCGGGACTACCAGCGCTACGAGCAGTACTTC. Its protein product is CASSPRDYQRYEQYF.

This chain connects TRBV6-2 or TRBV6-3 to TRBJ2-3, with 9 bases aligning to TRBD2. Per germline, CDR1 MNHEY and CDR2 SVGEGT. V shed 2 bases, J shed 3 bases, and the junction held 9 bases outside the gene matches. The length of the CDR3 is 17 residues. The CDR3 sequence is CASSYGSAGGITDTQYF. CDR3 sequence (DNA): TGTGCCAGCAGTTACGGGTCTGCGGGGGGGATAACAGATACGCAGTATTTT.

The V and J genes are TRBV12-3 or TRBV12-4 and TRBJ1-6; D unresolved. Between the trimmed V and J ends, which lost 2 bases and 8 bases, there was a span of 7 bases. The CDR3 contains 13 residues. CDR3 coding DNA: TGTGCCAGCAGTTTAAGGCGAGATTCACCCCTCCACTTT. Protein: CASSLRRDSPLHF.

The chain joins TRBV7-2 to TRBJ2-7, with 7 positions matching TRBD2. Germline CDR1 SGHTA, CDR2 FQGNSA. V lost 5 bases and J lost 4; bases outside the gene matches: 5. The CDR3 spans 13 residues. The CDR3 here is CASSLQRDYEQYF. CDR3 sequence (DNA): TGTGCCAGCAGCCTCCAGCGGGATTACGAGCAGTACTTC.

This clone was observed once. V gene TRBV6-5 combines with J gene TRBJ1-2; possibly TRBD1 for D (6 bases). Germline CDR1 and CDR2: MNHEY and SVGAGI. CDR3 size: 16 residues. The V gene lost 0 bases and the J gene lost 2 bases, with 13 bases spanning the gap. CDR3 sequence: CASSYSIRGQNYGYTF. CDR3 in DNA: TGTGCCAGCAGTTACTCGATCAGGGGCCAAAACTATGGCTACACCTTC.

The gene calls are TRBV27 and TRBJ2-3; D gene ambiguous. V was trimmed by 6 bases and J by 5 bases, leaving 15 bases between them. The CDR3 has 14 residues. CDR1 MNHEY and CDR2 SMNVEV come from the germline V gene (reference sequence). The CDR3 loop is CASSFGRALDTQYF. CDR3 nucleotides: TGTGCCAGCAGCTTTGGCCGGGCCCTAGATACGCAGTATTTT.

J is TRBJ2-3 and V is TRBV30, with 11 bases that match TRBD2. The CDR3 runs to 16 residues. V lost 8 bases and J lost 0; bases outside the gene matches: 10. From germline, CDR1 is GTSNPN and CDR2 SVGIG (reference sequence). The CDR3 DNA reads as TGTGCCATCAACCCGGGACTAGCGGTTAGCACAGATACGCAGTATTTT. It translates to CAINPGLAVSTDTQYF.

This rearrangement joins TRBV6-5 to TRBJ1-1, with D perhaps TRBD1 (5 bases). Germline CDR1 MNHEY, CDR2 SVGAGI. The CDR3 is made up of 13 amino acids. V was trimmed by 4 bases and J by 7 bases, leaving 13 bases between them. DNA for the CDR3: TGTGCCAGCAGTTGGGACTCCGAATTTGAAGCTTTCTTT. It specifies CASSWDSEFEAFF.

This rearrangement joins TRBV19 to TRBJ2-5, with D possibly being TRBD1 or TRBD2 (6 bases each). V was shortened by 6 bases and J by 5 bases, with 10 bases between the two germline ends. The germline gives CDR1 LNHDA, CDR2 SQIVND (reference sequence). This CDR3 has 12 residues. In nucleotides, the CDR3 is TGTGCCAGTAGCCAAGGGGGGGAGACCCAGTACTTC. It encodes CASSQGGETQYF.

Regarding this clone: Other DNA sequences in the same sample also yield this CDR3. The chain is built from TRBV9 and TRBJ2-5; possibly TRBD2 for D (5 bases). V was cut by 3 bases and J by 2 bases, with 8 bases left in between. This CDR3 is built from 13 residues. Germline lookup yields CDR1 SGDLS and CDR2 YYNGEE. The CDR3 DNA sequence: TGTGCCAGCAGCGCGGGATTACAAGAGACCCAGTACTTC. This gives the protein CASSAGLQETQYF. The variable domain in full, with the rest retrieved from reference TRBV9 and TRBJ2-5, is DSGVTQTPKHLITATGQRVTLRCSPRSGDLSVYWYQQSLDQGLQFLIQYYNGEERAKGNILERFSAQQFPDLHSELNLSSLELGDSALYFCASSAGLQETQYFGPGTRLLVL.

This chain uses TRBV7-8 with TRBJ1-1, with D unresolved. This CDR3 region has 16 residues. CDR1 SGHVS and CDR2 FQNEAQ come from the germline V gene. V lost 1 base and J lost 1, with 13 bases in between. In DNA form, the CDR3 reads TGTGCCAGCAGCTTAGTCGCCAGACTCCAGAACACTGAAGCTTTCTTT. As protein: CASSLVARLQNTEAFF.

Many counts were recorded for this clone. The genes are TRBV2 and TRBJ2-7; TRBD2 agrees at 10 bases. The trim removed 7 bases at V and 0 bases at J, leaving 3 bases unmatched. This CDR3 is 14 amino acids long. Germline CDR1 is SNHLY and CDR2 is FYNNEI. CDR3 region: CASILAGASYEQYF. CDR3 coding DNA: TGTGCCAGCATCCTAGCGGGGGCCTCCTACGAGCAGTACTTC.

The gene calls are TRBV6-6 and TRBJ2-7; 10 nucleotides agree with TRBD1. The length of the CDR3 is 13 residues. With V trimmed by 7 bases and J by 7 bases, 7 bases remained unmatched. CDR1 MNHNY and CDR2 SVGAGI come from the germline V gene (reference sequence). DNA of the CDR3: TGTGCCAGCACCAAGACAGGGGGCGGGGAGCAGTACTTC. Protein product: CASTKTGGGEQYF.

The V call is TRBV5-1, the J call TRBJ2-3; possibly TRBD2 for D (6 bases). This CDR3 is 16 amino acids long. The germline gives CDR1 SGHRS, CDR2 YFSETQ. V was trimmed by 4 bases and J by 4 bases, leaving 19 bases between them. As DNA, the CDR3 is TGCGCCAGCAGCCCCGGGATTGGGGGGATGGCAGATACGCAGTATTTT. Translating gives CASSPGIGGMADTQYF.

The chain's CDR3 is CASSFRNGTLYGYTF. The CDR3 coding sequence is TGTGCCAGCAGCTTCAGGAACGGGACACTCTATGGCTACACCTTC. The chain has TRBV7-9 and TRBJ1-2; the D gene is possibly TRBD1 (6 bases). The length of the CDR3 is 15 residues. The germline V gene has CDR1 SEHNR and CDR2 FQNEAQ (reference sequence). V was clipped by 3 bases and J by 4 bases, with 15 bases between them.

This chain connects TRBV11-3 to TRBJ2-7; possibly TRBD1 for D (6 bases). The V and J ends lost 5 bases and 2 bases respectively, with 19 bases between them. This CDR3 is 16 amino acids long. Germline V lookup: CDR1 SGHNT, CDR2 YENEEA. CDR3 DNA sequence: TGTGCCAGCAGCCCTGGCGTGGTAGGGGGAACCTACGAGCAGTACTTC. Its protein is CASSPGVVGGTYEQYF.

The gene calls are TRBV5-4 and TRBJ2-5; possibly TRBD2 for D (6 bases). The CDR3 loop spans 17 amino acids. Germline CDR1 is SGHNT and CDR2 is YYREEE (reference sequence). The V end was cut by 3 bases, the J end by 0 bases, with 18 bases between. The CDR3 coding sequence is TGTGCCAGCAGCTCCCCGGTGGGGGAGCGGGACCAAGAGACCCAGTACTTC. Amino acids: CASSSPVGERDQETQYF.

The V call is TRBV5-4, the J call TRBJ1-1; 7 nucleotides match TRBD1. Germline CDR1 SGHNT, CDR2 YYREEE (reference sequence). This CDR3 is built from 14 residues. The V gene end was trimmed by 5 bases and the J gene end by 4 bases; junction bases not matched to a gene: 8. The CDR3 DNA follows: TGTGCCAGCAGGAGACAGGGTGCCGGCACTGAAGCTTTCTTT. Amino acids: CASRRQGAGTEAFF.

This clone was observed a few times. Written as DNA, the CDR3 is TGTGCCAGCAGTTACCTGGGGGCAAACGAGCAGTACTTC. Translated, it gives CASSYLGANEQYF. The chain links TRBV6-2 or TRBV6-3 to TRBJ2-7, with D perhaps matching TRBD1 (6 bases). Germline V lookup: CDR1 MNHEY, CDR2 SVGEGT. This CDR3 spans 13 amino acids. The ends were cut back, 2 bases at V and 5 bases at J, with 10 bases in the middle.

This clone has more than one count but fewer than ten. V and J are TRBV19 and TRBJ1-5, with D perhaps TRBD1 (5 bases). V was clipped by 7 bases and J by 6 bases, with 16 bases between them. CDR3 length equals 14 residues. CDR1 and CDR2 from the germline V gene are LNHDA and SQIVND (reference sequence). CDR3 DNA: TGTGCCAGTACACGATCTGGCAGGGTTCAGCCCCAGCATTTT. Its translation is CASTRSGRVQPQHF.

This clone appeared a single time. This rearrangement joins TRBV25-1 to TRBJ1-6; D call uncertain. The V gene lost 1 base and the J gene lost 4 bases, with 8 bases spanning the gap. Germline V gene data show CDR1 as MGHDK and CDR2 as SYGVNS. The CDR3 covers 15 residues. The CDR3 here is CASSELGNYNSPLHF. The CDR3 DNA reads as TGTGCCAGCAGTGAATTGGGGAATTATAATTCACCCCTCCACTTT.

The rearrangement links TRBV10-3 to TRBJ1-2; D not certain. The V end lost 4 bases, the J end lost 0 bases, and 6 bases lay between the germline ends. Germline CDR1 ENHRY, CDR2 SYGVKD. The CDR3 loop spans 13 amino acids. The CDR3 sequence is CAISGRSNYGYTF. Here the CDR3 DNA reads TGTGCCATCAGTGGGCGTTCTAACTATGGCTACACCTTC.